This T cell receptor (beta chain) was observed in a study of cytomegalovirus exposure and HLA in healthy donors. Whole-study context: About 180 million T cells yielded under 130 million unique TCR beta sequences in earlier analysis. Study conclusions and caveats: Cytomegalovirus status, reportedly, was diagnosed with high specificity and sensitivity by the classifier.

The PCR employed 60 Vbeta primers together with 13 Jbeta primers. Original processing methods: Later reanalysis found approximately 80 million unique TCR beta chains, 10 million to 14 million of them shared. Profiling relied on immunoSEQ multiplex PCR, and the TCRdb table lists in-frame clones only, not all of them. V, J and clone size reflect that table, while D and trimming were determined from the DNA. The profile shows 100,000 to 130,000 clones, about 74% of them singletons. As regards this clone: Its antigen is not identified.

The clonotype comes from a woman in her thirties or forties in good health and CMV-seropositive. Sequencing was done on a sample of PBMCs.

In nucleotides, the CDR3 is TGTGCCAGCAGTGCCCAGGCCGGGAAGGGGAACACTGAAGCTTTCTTT. Residues: CASSAQAGKGNTEAFF. The rearrangement uses TRBV25-1 and TRBJ1-1, with D uncertain. The CDR3 has 16 residues. V gave up 4 bases and J gave up 1 base, with 16 bases separating them. Germline CDR1 is MGHDK and CDR2 is SYGVNS. The whole variable domain, filled in from reference TRBV25-1 and TRBJ1-1, reads EADIYQTPRYLVIGTGKKITLECSQTMGHDKMYWYQQDPGMELHLIHYSYGVNSTEKGDLSSESTVSRIRTEHFPLTLESARPSHTSQYLCASSAQAGKGNTEAFFGQGTRLTVV.